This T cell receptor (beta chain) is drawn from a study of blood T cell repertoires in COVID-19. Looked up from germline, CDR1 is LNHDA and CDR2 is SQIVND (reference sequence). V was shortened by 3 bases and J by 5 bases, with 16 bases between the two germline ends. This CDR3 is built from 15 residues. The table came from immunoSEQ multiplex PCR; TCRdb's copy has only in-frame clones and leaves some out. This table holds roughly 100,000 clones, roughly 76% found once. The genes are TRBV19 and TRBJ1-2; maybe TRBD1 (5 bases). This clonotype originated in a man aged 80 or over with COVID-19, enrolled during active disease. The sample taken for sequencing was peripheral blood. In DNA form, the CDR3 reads TGTGCCAGTAGTATCGATGCGGGGGGTTTTTATGGCTACACCTTC. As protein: CASSIDAGGFYGYTF.